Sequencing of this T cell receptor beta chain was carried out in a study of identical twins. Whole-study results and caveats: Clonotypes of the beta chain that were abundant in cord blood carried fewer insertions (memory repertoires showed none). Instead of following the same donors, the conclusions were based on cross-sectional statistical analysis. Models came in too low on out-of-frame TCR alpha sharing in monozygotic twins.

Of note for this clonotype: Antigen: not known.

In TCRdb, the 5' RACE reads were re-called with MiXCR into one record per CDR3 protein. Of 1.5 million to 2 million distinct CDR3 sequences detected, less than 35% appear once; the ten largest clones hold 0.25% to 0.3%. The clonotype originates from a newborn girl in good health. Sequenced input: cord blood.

The CDR3 loop is CASSGRVGSPLHF. For the CDR3, the DNA is TGTGCCAGCAGTGGCAGGGTGGGTTCACCCCTCCACTTT. The chain links TRBV2 to TRBJ1-6; TRBD1 is a possible D gene (5 bases). Looked up from germline, CDR1 is SNHLY and CDR2 is FYNNEI. V was cut by 4 bases and J by 9 bases, with 10 bases left in between. The CDR3 is made up of 13 amino acids. The full variable domain, in which reference TRBV2 and TRBJ1-6 provide the parts outside the CDR3, is EPEVTQTPSHQVTQMGQEVILRCVPISNHLYFYWYRQILGQKVEFLVSFYNNEISEKSEIFDDQFSVERPDGSNFTLKIRSTKLEDSAMYFCASSGRVGSPLHFGNGTRLTVT.